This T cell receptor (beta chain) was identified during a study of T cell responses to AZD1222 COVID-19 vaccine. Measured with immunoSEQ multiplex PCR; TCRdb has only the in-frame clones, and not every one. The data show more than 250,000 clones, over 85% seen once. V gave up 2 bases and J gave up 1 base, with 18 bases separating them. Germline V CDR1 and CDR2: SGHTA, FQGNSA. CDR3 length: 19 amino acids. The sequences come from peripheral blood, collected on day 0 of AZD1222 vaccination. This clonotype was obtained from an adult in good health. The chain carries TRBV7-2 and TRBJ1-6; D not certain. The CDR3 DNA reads TGTGCCAGCAGCTTACTCGGCCCAGCCGCCTTATCCTATAATTCACCCCTCCACTTT. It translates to CASSLLGPAALSYNSPLHF.